The source of this TCR beta chain is a study of blood T cell repertoires in COVID-19. Original methodology: Reference gene primer amplification in the assay estimated nucleated cell counts. Data came from immunoSEQ multiplex PCR; TCRdb stores just in-frame clones and leaves some out. That table supplies the V and J calls and clone size; D and trimming were determined from the DNA. Here the sample spans 200,000 to 250,000 clones, more than 75% being singletons. The sample comprised peripheral blood. The sequence was collected from a woman between 65 and 79 years old with COVID-19, enrolled during active disease.

CDR3 DNA sequence: TGTGCCAGCAGTTTGGTAGGGGACTCTGAAGCTTTCTTT. It is translated as CASSLVGDSEAFF. The J gene is TRBJ1-1, the V gene TRBV28; perhaps TRBD1 as D (5 bases). Germline values: CDR1 MDHEN, CDR2 SYDVKM. Trimming took 3 bases from V and 6 from J, leaving 11 bases between them. The CDR3 extends over 13 amino acids.